The source of this T cell receptor (beta chain) is a study of T-cell reconstitution after alpha-beta-depleted transplantation in children. The CDR3 sequence is 12 residues long. The V and J ends lost 8 bases and 5 bases respectively, with 12 bases between them. CDR1 is KGHSH and CDR2 is LQKENI in the germline V gene. Preparation of the TCRbeta library involved a method that used unique molecular identifiers. TCRdb reanalysed the PCR reads using MiXCR and keeps one entry per CDR3 protein. The table records 440,000 or so distinct CDR3 sequences, roughly 10% of them present only once. The sample holds many counts of this clonotype.

The chain recombines TRBV18 with TRBJ2-5, with a tentative D call TRBD2 (5 bases). The sample in question was PBMCs from the stem cell graft donor, obtained from the stem cell graft. The clonotype was recovered from a human donor who donated a stem cell graft to a child with acute myeloid leukemia. CDR3 nucleotide sequence: TGTGCCAGCAGTCCGCCGGGGGAGACCCAGTACTTC. It encodes CASSPPGETQYF.